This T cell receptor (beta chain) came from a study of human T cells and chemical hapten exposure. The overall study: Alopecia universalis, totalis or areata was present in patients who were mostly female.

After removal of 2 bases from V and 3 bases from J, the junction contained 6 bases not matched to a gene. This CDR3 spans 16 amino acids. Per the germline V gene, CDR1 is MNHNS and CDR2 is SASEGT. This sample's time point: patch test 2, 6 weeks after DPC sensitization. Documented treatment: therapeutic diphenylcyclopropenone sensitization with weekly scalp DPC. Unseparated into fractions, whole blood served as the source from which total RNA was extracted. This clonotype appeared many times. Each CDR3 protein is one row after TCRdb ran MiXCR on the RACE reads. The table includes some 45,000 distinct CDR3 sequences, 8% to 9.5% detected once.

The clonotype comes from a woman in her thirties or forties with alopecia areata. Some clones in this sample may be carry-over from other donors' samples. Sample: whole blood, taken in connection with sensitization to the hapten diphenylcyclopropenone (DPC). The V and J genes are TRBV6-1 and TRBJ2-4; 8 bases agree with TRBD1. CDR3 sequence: CASSEYYRGDKNIQYF. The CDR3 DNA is TGTGCCAGCAGTGAATATTACAGGGGGGACAAAAACATTCAGTACTTC.